This TCR beta chain stems from a study of CD8 T cells in Susac syndrome. After extraction with the RNeasy kit, about 0.45 to 1 ug of the RNA was reverse transcribed using random hexamers. TCR beta CDR3 was amplified by immunoSEQ covering 54 Vbeta and 13 Jbeta. MiXCR, run by TCRdb on the immunoSEQ multiplex PCR reads, gives a single entry per CDR3 protein. The profile shows approximately 300,000 distinct CDR3 sequences, about 88% of them singletons. As to this clonotype: Its matching antigen is unknown.

The multiple sclerosis control group consisted of treatment-naive patients whose relapsing-remitting disease, which was either stable or active, fulfilled revised McDonald criteria. Both CD4+ and CD8+ T cells were negatively isolated, and TEMRA cells underwent FACS enrichment. Study-wide results and limits: The study conceded that its TCR sequencing and HLA analysis involved relatively few individuals.

The germline V and J ends were trimmed by 0 bases and 2 bases, with 8 bases remaining between them. This CDR3 region has 15 residues. The V gene's germline CDR1 is MNHEY and CDR2 SVGAGI. V usage is TRBV6-5 and J usage is TRBJ2-1; D tentatively fits TRBD1 or TRBD2 (5 bases each). Sequences were obtained from CD8+ T cells from PBMCs. This receptor was taken from a human donor with multiple sclerosis. The CDR3 protein is CASSYSSGPYNEQFF. The CDR3 DNA sequence: TGTGCCAGCAGTTACTCTTCGGGGCCCTACAATGAGCAGTTCTTC.